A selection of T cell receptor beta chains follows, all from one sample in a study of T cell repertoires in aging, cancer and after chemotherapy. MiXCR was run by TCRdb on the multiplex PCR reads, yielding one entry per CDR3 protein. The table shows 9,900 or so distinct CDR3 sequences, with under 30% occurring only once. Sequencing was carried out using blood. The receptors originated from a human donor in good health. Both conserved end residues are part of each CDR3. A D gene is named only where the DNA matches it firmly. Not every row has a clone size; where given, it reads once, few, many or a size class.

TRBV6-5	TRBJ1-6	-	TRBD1	TGTGCCAGCACCGTCGGGACAGGGGTGACACCCCTCCACTTT	CASTVGTGVTPLHF
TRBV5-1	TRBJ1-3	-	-	TGCGCCAGTCGGGGGAGTTTATCTGGAAACACCATATATTTT	CASRGSLSGNTIYF
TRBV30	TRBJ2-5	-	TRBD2	TGTGCCTGGGCCGTTAGCGGGAGGGGAGAGACCCAGTACTTC	CAWAVSGRGETQYF
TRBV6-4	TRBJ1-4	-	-	TGTGCCAGCAGTGACTCGGTACAGATAGCGGCAACTAATGAAAAACTGTTTTTT	CASSDSVQIAATNEKLFF
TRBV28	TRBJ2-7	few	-	TGTGCCAGCAGTTCACCTCGACTCAGGCAGTACTTC	CASSSPRLRQYF
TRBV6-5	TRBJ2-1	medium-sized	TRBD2	TGTGCCAGCAGACCTAGAGCGGGAGGGGTTCAGGGCAATGAGCAGTTCTTC	CASRPRAGGVQGNEQFF
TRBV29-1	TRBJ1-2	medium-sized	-	TGCAGCGTTGAAGATTCATTCGGGGGTGGCTACACCTTC	CSVEDSFGGGYTF
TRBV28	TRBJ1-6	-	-	TGTGCCAGCAGTACCGGGACTGCGAGGGGGTCACCCCTCCACTTT	CASSTGTARGSPLHF
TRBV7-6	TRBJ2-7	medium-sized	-	TGTGCCAGCAGTTCAGGGGTCTCCTACGAGCAGTACTTC	CASSSGVSYEQYF
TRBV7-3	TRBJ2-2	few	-	TGTGCCAGCAGCTTCCTAGACGGGGAGCTGTTTTTT	CASSFLDGELFF
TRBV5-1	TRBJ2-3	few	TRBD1	TGCGCCAGCAGCAAATGGACAGGGACCACAGATACGCAGTATTTT	CASSKWTGTTDTQYF
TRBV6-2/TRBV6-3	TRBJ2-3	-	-	TGTGCCAGCAGTTATGGGGACCCAGATACGCAGTATTTT	CASSYGDPDTQYF
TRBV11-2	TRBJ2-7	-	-	TGTGCCAGCAGCTTCAGGGGAGGGAGGTCCTACGAGCAGTACTTC	CASSFRGGRSYEQYF
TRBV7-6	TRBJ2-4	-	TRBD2	TGTGCCAGCAGCCCGGGGGGACGGAGCGACATTCAGTACTTC	CASSPGGRSDIQYF
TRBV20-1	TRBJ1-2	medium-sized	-	TGCAGTGTTCCTGAGGGGAATAGTGGCTACACCTTC	CSVPEGNSGYTF
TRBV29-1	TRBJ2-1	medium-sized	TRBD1	TGCAGCGTTAAGACCGCCGACAGGGTTTACAATGAGCAGTTCTTC	CSVKTADRVYNEQFF
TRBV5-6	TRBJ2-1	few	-	TGTGCCAGCAGCTTGCAGGGTCGGAATGAGCAGTTCTTC	CASSLQGRNEQFF
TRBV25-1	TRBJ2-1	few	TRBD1	TGTGCCAGCAGTGACGGGACAGGTAAGACCTACAATGAGCAGTTCTTC	CASSDGTGKTYNEQFF
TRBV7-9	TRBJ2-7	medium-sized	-	TGTGCCAGCAGCTGGTCGTCAGGGTCTCGGGACTACGAGCAGTACTTC	CASSWSSGSRDYEQYF
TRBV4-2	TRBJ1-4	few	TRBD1	TGTGCCAGCAGCCAAGATCCAATAAGGAATACAGGGGTTAATGAAAAACTGTTTTTT	CASSQDPIRNTGVNEKLFF
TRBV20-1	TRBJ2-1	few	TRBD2	TGCAGTGCTAGTAGCAGCACCACTAGCGGGCTAGACAATGAGCAGTTCTTC	CSASSSTTSGLDNEQFF
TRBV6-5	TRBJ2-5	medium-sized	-	TGTGCCAGCAGAGCGCAAGAGACCCAGTACTTC	CASRAQETQYF
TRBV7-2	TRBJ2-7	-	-	TGTGCCAGCAGCTCTGAACTGGGGTTACGATACGAGCAGTACTTC	CASSSELGLRYEQYF
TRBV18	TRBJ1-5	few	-	TGTGCCAGCTCACCGGATAGCAATCAGCCCCAGCATTTT	CASSPDSNQPQHF
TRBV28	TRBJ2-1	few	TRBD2	TGTGCCAGCAGTCCCCGTTTGGGAGGGGAGGGCGATGAGCAGTTCTTC	CASSPRLGGEGDEQFF
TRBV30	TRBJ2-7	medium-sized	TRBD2	TGTGCCTGGAGTGTACTCCTACTAGCGGGAGGCCCAAACGGTTACGAGCAGTACTTC	CAWSVLLLAGGPNGYEQYF
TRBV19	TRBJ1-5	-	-	TGTGCCAGTAGGACTCCAGGGGTTAGTAGCAATCAGCCCCAGCATTTT	CASRTPGVSSNQPQHF
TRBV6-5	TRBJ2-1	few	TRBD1	TGTGCCAGCAGCCCGAGTTGGACAGGGGATTTCTACAATGAGCAGTTCTTC	CASSPSWTGDFYNEQFF
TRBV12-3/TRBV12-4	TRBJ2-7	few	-	TGTGCCAGCAGTCTGGGGGATTTTCGTTCTCTTTACGAGCAGTACTTC	CASSLGDFRSLYEQYF
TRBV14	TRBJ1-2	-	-	TGTGCCAGCAGCCAAGACATCGTTAGCTATGGCTACACCTTC	CASSQDIVSYGYTF
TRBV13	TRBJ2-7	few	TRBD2	TGTGCCAGCAGCTGGACTAGCGGGAGGGCGTCCTACGAGCAGTACTTC	CASSWTSGRASYEQYF
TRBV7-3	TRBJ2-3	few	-	TGTGCCAGCAGCGAAACCGGACTCCGTGGGGCAGATACGCAGTATTTT	CASSETGLRGADTQYF
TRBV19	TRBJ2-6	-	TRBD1	TGTGCCAGTAGTATATCCGGGACAGGTGCTCCCGGGGCCAACGTCCTGACTTTC	CASSISGTGAPGANVLTF
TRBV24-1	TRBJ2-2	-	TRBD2	TGTGCCACCAGTCATAGCGGGGCCAAGGGCGGGGAGCTGTTTTTT	CATSHSGAKGGELFF
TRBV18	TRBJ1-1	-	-	TGTGCCAGCTCACCACAACTAGAGAACACTGAAGCTTTCTTT	CASSPQLENTEAFF
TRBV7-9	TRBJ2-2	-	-	TGTGCCAGCAGCTACACCCGGGACCCCGGCGCCGGGGAGCTGTTTTTT	CASSYTRDPGAGELFF
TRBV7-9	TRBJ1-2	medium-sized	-	TGTGCCAGCAGCTTAGCGGGAGTGGTTGGCTACACCTTC	CASSLAGVVGYTF
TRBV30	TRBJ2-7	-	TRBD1	TGTGCCTGGAGGAAAAGGGGGCTTAGGCCGGCATCCTACGAGCAGTACTTC	CAWRKRGLRPASYEQYF
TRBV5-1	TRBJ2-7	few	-	TGCGCCAGCAGCTTGGATGGGACAACTGGGGAGCAGTACTTC	CASSLDGTTGEQYF
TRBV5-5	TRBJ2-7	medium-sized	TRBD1	TGTGCCAGCAGCTTGGCCGAAGGGACAGCAACCTACGAGCAGTACTTC	CASSLAEGTATYEQYF
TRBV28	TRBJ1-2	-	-	TGTGCCAGTACTATGGGTCCCTTCACTAACTATGGCTACACCTTC	CASTMGPFTNYGYTF
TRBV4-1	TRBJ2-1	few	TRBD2	TGCGCCAGCAGCCAGGCCCGGACTAGCGAGTACAATGAGCAGTTCTTC	CASSQARTSEYNEQFF
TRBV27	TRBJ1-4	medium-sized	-	TGTGCCGCGCGGGGGTCAACTAATGAAAAACTGTTTTTT	CAARGSTNEKLFF
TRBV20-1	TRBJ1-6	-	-	TGCAGTGCTAGGGGACGCACGACGGGCTTTTTGGATTCACCCCTCCACTTT	CSARGRTTGFLDSPLHF
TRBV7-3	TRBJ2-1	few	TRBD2	TGTGCCAGCAGCCCAACTAGCGGGAGGGGAAATGAGCAGTTCTTC	CASSPTSGRGNEQFF
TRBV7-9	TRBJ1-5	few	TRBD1	TGTGCCAGCAGCTTAGCGGGACAGGGGCTTATGGAGCCCCAGCATTTT	CASSLAGQGLMEPQHF